The clone carrying this TCR beta chain appeared a few times. Its antigen is unknown. Patients aged 18 to 65 had newly diagnosed hyperthyroidism that had lasted under 2 months. Amplification of TCR beta CDR3 regions used RNA as the template. Researchers ran a first-round RT-PCR on the TCR CDR3 using the HTBI primer set. TCRdb passed the multiplex PCR reads through MiXCR, listing each CDR3 protein once. The table includes 400,000 to 500,000 distinct CDR3 sequences, around 14% detected once. The sample is drawn from a study of T cells in Graves' hyperthyroidism and ophthalmopathy. V shed 0 bases and J 8 bases; nucleotides not matched to a gene: 7. This CDR3 contains 15 residues. The germline V gene has CDR1 ENHRY and CDR2 SYGVKD. General study results and limits: In simple terms, a model built on 13 V-J features told ophthalmopathy apart from stable hyperthyroidism.

This receptor was obtained from a woman under 30 with Graves' hyperthyroidism. The sequencing sample was made of blood. The rearrangement uses TRBV10-3 and TRBJ2-1, with 7 positions matching TRBD2. In DNA form, the CDR3 reads TGTGCCATCAGTGAGTCGGGAGGGCCTCGGGATGAGCAGTTCTTC. Translation gives CAISESGGPRDEQFF.